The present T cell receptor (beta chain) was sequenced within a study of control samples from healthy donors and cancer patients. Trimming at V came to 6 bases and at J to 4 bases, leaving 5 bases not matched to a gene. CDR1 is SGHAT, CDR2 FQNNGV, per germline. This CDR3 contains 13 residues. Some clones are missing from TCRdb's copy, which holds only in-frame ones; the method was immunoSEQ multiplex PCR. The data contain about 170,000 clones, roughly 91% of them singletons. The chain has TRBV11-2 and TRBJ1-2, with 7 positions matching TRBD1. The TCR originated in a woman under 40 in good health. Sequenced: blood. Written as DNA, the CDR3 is TGTGCCAGCAGTCCCGACAGGGCCTATGGCTACACCTTC. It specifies CASSPDRAYGYTF. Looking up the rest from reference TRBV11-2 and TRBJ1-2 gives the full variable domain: EAGVAQSPRYKIIEKRQSVAFWCNPISGHATLYWYQQILGQGPKLLIQFQNNGVVDDSQLPKDRFSAERLKGVDSTLKIQPAKLEDSAVYLCASSPDRAYGYTFGSGTRLTVV.